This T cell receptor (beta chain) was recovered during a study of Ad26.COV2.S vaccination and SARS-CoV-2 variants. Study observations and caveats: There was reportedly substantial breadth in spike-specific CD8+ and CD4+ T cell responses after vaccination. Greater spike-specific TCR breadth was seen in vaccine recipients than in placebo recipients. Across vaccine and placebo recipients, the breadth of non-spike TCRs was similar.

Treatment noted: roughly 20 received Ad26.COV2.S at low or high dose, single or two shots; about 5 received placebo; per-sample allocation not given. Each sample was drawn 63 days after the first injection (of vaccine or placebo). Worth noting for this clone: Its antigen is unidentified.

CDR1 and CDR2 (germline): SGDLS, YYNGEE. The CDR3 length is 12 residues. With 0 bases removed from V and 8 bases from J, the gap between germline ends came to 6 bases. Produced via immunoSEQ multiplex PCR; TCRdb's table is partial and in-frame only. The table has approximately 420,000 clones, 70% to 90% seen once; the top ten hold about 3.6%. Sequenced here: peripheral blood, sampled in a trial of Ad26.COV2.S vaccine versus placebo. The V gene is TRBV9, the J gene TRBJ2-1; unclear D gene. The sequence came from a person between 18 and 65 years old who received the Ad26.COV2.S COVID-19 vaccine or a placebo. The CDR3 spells CASSVGMDEQFF. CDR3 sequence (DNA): TGTGCCAGCAGCGTAGGAATGGATGAGCAGTTCTTC.